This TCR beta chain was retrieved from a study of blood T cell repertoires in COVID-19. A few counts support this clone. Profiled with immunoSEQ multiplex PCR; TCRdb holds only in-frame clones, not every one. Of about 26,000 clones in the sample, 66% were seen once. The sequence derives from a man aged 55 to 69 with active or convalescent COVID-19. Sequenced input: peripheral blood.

The CDR3 here is CASSLDRADGTYEQYF. The CDR3 coding sequence is TGTGCCAGCAGCTTGGACAGGGCGGATGGGACCTACGAGCAGTACTTC. The chain uses TRBV5-4 and TRBJ2-7; TRBD1 might be the D (6 bases). This CDR3 spans 16 amino acids. The V and J ends lost 0 bases and 2 bases respectively, with 15 bases between them. CDR1 SGHNT and CDR2 YYREEE come from the germline V gene (reference sequence).